The T cell receptor (beta chain) under discussion was sequenced for a study of sequential checkpoint blockade in melanoma. The overall study: Both treatment sequences were followed by maintenance nivolumab.

Produced via immunoSEQ multiplex PCR; TCRdb's table is partial and in-frame only. Counted here are about 14,000 clones, roughly 82% occurring once; the ten biggest clones make up roughly 29%. Germline values: CDR1 SGDLS, CDR2 YYNGEE. The CDR3 totals 13 residues. After removal of 7 bases from V and 4 bases from J, the junction contained 6 bases not matched to a gene. The treatment denotes: randomized to nivolumab then ipilimumab (arm A) or the reverse (arm B). PBMC sorting kept live CD3+CD8+ cells without CD19 or CD56. The J gene is TRBJ2-3, the V gene TRBV9; 7 positions agree with TRBD2. This sequence was found in a human donor with melanoma. Sequenced here: CD8+ T cells sorted from blood (inferred from file names), sampled from a patient given nivolumab and ipilimumab in sequence. CDR3 coding DNA: TGTGCCAGCTCCGAGGGAGGGGCAGATACGCAGTATTTT. Encoded protein: CASSEGGADTQYF.